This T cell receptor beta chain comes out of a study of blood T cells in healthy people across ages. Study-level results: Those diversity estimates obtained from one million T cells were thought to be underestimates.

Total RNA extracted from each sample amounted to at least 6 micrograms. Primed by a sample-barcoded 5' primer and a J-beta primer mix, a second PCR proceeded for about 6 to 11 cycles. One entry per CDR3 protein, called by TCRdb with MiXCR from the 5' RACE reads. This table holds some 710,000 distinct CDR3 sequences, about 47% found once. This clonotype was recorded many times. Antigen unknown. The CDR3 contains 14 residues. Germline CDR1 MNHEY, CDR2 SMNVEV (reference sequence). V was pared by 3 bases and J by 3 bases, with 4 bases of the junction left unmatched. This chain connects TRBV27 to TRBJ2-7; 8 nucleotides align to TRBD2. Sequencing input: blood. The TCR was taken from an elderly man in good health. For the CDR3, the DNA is TGTGCCAGCAGTTTGTGGGCGGGAGGCTACGAGCAGTACTTC. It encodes CASSLWAGGYEQYF.